This T cell receptor beta chain originates from a study of T cell responses to AZD1222 COVID-19 vaccine. Findings and caveats of the study: A rise in Spike-specific TCR breadth and depth followed two AZD1222 doses.

This clone appeared once. Its cognate antigen is unknown. TCRdb keeps only in-frame clones here, not all; method: immunoSEQ multiplex PCR. The profile shows over 150,000 clones, 88% of them singletons. The sequences come from peripheral blood, collected 28 days after the second AZD1222 dose. This TCR was sampled from an adult who received the AZD1222 COVID-19 vaccine.

CDR3 bases: TGTGCCAGCAGCTTGGTGGGCCTGAACACTGAAGCTTTCTTT. Its translation: CASSLVGLNTEAFF. This chain connects TRBV5-4 to TRBJ1-1; D remains ambiguous. The germline gives CDR1 SGHNT, CDR2 YYREEE (reference sequence). This CDR3 is 14 amino acids long. The germline V and J ends were trimmed by 0 bases and 0 bases, with 6 bases remaining between them.